The rows below give T cell receptor beta chains drawn from one sample of a study of cytomegalovirus exposure and HLA in healthy donors. Data came from immunoSEQ multiplex PCR; TCRdb stores just in-frame clones and leaves some out. In the table there are around 210,000 clones, around 80% of which are singletons. Sequenced input: PBMCs. The receptors were gathered from a boy between 10 and 17 years old in good health and CMV-seronegative. CDR3s include the opening cysteine and the closing phenylalanine or tryptophan. Fields, in order: V gene, D gene, clone size, J gene, CDR3 protein, CDR3 DNA. The D gene is left open where the match is weak. The size of a clone is reported for some rows only, either as once, few or many, or as a class for expanded clones.

TRBV11-2,TRBD2,NA,TRBJ2-7,CASSLDLSGRVAHEQYF,TGTGCCAGCAGCTTAGATCTCAGCGGGAGAGTGGCGCACGAGCAGTACTTC
TRBV11-1,TRBD1,few,TRBJ1-1,CASSYKLGQGPMNTEAFF,TGTGCCAGCAGTTACAAATTGGGACAGGGGCCCATGAACACTGAAGCTTTCTTT
TRBV27,NA,few,TRBJ1-1,CASSPGAPPTPAFF,TGTGCCAGCAGCCCAGGCGCCCCGCCGACCCCAGCTTTCTTT
TRBV21-1,NA,NA,TRBJ1-1,CASSKVPKGMNTEAFF,TGTGCCAGCAGCAAAGTTCCCAAGGGGATGAACACTGAAGCTTTCTTT
TRBV9,TRBD2,NA,TRBJ2-5,CASSGGLAGWIQETQYF,TGTGCCAGCAGCGGAGGACTAGCGGGGTGGATCCAAGAGACCCAGTACTTC
TRBV5-1,NA,NA,TRBJ2-7,CASSLDRYEQYF,TGCGCCAGCAGCTTGGACAGGTACGAGCAGTACTTC
TRBV27,TRBD2,NA,TRBJ2-7,CASTLRLAGDGNEQYF,TGTGCCAGCACCTTACGACTAGCGGGAGACGGGAACGAGCAGTACTTC
TRBV7-9,NA,few,TRBJ2-4,CASTQGLVSKNIQYF,TGTGCCAGCACGCAGGGATTAGTGTCCAAAAACATTCAGTACTTC
TRBV4-1,NA,NA,TRBJ2-3,CASSPPARRALGTQYF,TGCGCCAGCAGCCCCCCGGCTAGGAGGGCTTTAGGTACGCAGTATTTT
TRBV6-1,NA,NA,TRBJ2-1,CASSGGLPYNEQFF,TGTGCCAGCAGTGGAGGGCTTCCCTACAATGAGCAGTTCTTC
TRBV6-5,NA,NA,TRBJ2-1,CASSYFGEADNEQFF,TGTGCCAGCAGTTACTTCGGGGAGGCGGACAATGAGCAGTTCTTC
TRBV29-1,TRBD2,NA,TRBJ2-1,CSVQWASGSSYNEQFF,TGCAGCGTCCAATGGGCTAGCGGGAGCTCCTACAATGAGCAGTTCTTC
TRBV9,TRBD2,NA,TRBJ2-1,CASSAIAGKAGNEQFF,TGTGCCAGCAGCGCCATAGCGGGCAAAGCCGGCAATGAGCAGTTCTTC
TRBV30,NA,NA,TRBJ1-5,CAWSIFTGGNQPQHF,TGTGCCTGGAGCATATTCACCGGAGGCAATCAGCCCCAGCATTTT
TRBV6-1,NA,NA,TRBJ1-1,CASSVQTGANTEAFF,TGTGCCAGCAGTGTCCAGACGGGAGCAAACACTGAAGCTTTCTTT
TRBV21-1,NA,NA,TRBJ2-7,CASSKYEERVPLIF,TGTGCCAGCAGCAAATATGAGGAGCGGGTCCCCCTAATCTTC
TRBV5-4,TRBD1,few,TRBJ2-7,CASRRTGGPCEQYF,TGTGCCAGCAGACGGACAGGGGGACCATGCGAGCAGTACTTC
TRBV7-9,NA,NA,TRBJ1-2,CASSYSGQLLTLNGYTF,TGTGCCAGCAGCTATTCTGGACAGCTATTAACCCTTAATGGCTACACCTTC
TRBV29-1,TRBD1,few,TRBJ1-1,CSAGGTPNTEAFF,TGCAGCGCAGGGGGAACACCGAACACTGAAGCTTTCTTT
TRBV13,TRBD1,NA,TRBJ2-7,CASSFDRDDEQYF,TGTGCCAGCAGCTTCGACAGGGACGACGAGCAGTACTTC
TRBV11-2,NA,NA,TRBJ2-5,CASSFRGTHQETQYF,TGTGCCAGCAGTTTCCGAGGGACTCACCAAGAGACCCAGTACTTC
TRBV6-5,TRBD1,NA,TRBJ1-1,CASTRPTGEGIEAFF,TGTGCCAGCACCCGACCGACAGGGGAGGGAATTGAAGCTTTCTTT
TRBV7-3,NA,NA,TRBJ2-3,CASSLRAADTQYF,TGTGCCAGCAGCTTAAGGGCTGCAGATACGCAGTATTTT
TRBV27,NA,NA,TRBJ2-7,CASSPGGVTYEQYF,TGTGCCAGCAGTCCCGGGGGAGTAACCTACGAGCAGTACTTC
TRBV19,TRBD1,NA,TRBJ1-2,CASSLPSLQGVGAGYTF,TGTGCCAGTAGTTTACCCTCCCTACAGGGGGTCGGAGCGGGCTACACCTTC
TRBV5-4,TRBD2,few,TRBJ2-5,CASSWTSGSETQYF,TGTGCCAGCAGCTGGACTAGCGGGAGTGAGACCCAGTACTTC
TRBV18,TRBD1,few,TRBJ1-2,CASSAGTGDGGYTF,TGTGCCAGCTCAGCCGGGACAGGGGACGGTGGCTACACCTTC
TRBV6-1,TRBD2,NA,TRBJ2-2,CASSFASGTTGELFF,TGTGCCAGCAGTTTTGCTAGCGGGACGACCGGGGAGCTGTTTTTT
TRBV11-2,NA,NA,TRBJ2-7,CASSRRVYEQYF,TGTGCCAGCAGCCGCAGGGTCTACGAGCAGTACTTC
TRBV2,TRBD2,NA,TRBJ2-1,CASSPGRGNEQFF,TGTGCCAGCAGTCCCGGGAGGGGGAATGAGCAGTTCTTC
TRBV7-7,TRBD2,NA,TRBJ2-1,CASTPLAVYNEQFF,TGTGCTAGCACCCCACTAGCGGTGTACAATGAGCAGTTCTTC
TRBV2,TRBD2,few,TRBJ2-2,CASYGLAGQNTGELFF,TGTGCCAGCTATGGACTAGCGGGACAGAACACCGGGGAGCTGTTTTTT
TRBV27,NA,few,TRBJ2-4,CASSFLPTGLAKNIQYF,TGTGCCAGCAGTTTCCTCCCCACAGGCTTAGCCAAAAACATTCAGTACTTC
TRBV5-4,NA,NA,TRBJ2-5,CASSSTGGARQETQYF,TGTGCCAGCAGCTCGACTGGGGGGGCGCGGCAAGAGACCCAGTACTTC
TRBV7-9,NA,NA,TRBJ1-5,CASSLTGGINQPQHF,TGTGCCAGCAGCCTCACGGGGGGGATCAATCAGCCCCAGCATTTT